This T cell receptor beta chain was sequenced in a study of human T cells and chemical hapten exposure. The overall study: The sensitizer, 2% DPC, was used on approximately 2 cm by approximately 2 cm of upper inner arm skin. Throughout the approximately 26-week study, diphenylcyclopropenone was applied weekly to the patients' scalps.

The sample holds many counts of this clonotype. Its target is unknown. As to time point: pre-sensitization, week 0. Described treatment: therapeutic diphenylcyclopropenone sensitization with weekly scalp DPC. The study, taken as a whole, reports: The study found expanded TCRs formed significantly more large CDR3 similarity clusters than controls.

It was the library that attached unique molecular identifiers to individual cDNA molecules. A single record per CDR3 protein comes from TCRdb applying MiXCR to the RACE reads. The data show 85,000 to 90,000 distinct CDR3 sequences, roughly 8.8% seen once. V shed 5 bases and J 0 bases; nucleotides not matched to a gene: 5. This CDR3 is 17 amino acids long. The germline gives CDR1 SGHTA, CDR2 FQGNSA. This sample comprised whole blood, obtained in connection with sensitization to the hapten diphenylcyclopropenone (DPC). The TCR originated in a woman aged 40 to 49 with alopecia areata. Some clones in this sample may be carry-over from other donors' samples. V and J are TRBV7-2 and TRBJ1-6, with 9 bases matching TRBD1. Here the CDR3 DNA reads TGTGCCAGCAGCCCCGACAGGGGGAACTCCTATAATTCACCCCTCCACTTT. Protein sequence: CASSPDRGNSYNSPLHF.